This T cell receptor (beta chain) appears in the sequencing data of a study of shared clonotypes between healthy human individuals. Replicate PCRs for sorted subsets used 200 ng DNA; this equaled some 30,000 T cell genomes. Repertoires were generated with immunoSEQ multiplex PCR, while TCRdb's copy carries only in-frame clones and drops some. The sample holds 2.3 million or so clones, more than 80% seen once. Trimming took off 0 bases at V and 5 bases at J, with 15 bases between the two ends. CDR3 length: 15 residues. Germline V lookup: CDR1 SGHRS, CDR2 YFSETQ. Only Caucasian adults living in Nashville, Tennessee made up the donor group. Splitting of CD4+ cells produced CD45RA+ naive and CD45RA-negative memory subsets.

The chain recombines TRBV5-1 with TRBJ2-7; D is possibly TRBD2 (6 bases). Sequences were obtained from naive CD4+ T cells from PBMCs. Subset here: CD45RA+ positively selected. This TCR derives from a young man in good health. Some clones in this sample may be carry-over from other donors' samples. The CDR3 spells CASSLESREIHEQYF. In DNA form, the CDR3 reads TGCGCCAGCAGCTTGGAATCCCGGGAGATCCACGAGCAGTACTTC.